These T cell receptor beta chains were read from a single sample in a study of blood T cell repertoires in COVID-19. Repertoires were generated with immunoSEQ multiplex PCR, while TCRdb's copy carries only in-frame clones and drops some. This table holds about 90,000 clones, about nine tenths found once. Sequences were obtained from peripheral blood. The receptors stem from a male donor with acute or convalescent COVID-19. The CDR3 runs from the conserved cysteine through the conserved F or W. The D gene is left open where the match is weak. Clone size is shown for a subset of rows, as once, few, many or a class of expanded clone.

size: .
V: TRBV6-2/TRBV6-3
J: TRBJ1-2
D: TRBD1
DNA: TGTGCCAGCAGCCCTAGACAGGGGGCGGCCTTTTGGGGCTACACCTTC
CDR3: CASSPRQGAAFWGYTF

size: once
V: TRBV19
J: TRBJ1-5
D: TRBD1
DNA: TGTGCCAGTAGTATGGTTCAGGGGGTTCGCAATCAGCCCCAGCATTTT
CDR3: CASSMVQGVRNQPQHF

size: .
V: TRBV7-8
J: TRBJ1-5
D: .
DNA: TGTGCCAGCAGCTCGACAAATCAGCCCCAGCATTTT
CDR3: CASSSTNQPQHF

size: .
V: TRBV28
J: TRBJ2-1
D: TRBD2
DNA: TGTGCCAGCAGTTGGGCACTAGCGTCCTATGAGCAGTTCTTC
CDR3: CASSWALASYEQFF

size: .
V: TRBV7-2
J: TRBJ1-6
D: TRBD1
DNA: TGTGCCAGCAGCGGGCGGACAGGGTTTTCACCCCTCCACTTT
CDR3: CASSGRTGFSPLHF

size: .
V: TRBV7-2
J: TRBJ2-7
D: TRBD2
DNA: TGTGCCAGCAGCTCCCCACTAGCGGGTCGCCCGTACTTC
CDR3: CASSSPLAGRPYF

size: .
V: TRBV6-4
J: TRBJ2-5
D: TRBD2
DNA: TGTGCCACCTCGGGACTAGCTGGCCAGGAGACCCAGTACTTC
CDR3: CATSGLAGQETQYF

size: .
V: TRBV15
J: TRBJ1-4
D: .
DNA: TGTGCCACCAGCCCCCGGAGGGCAGCCGAAAATGAAAAACTGTTTTTT
CDR3: CATSPRRAAENEKLFF

size: .
V: TRBV9
J: TRBJ2-2
D: .
DNA: TGTGCCAGCAGCGAAAGGACAGATAACGCCGGGGAGCTGTTTTTT
CDR3: CASSERTDNAGELFF

size: .
V: TRBV29-1
J: TRBJ2-3
D: .
DNA: TGCAGCGTTACGCTCCGAGGAGGAGATACGCAGTATTTT
CDR3: CSVTLRGGDTQYF

size: .
V: TRBV5-1
J: TRBJ2-5
D: TRBD1
DNA: TGCGCCAGCAGCTTGGGGACAGGAGAGGAGACCCAGTACTTC
CDR3: CASSLGTGEETQYF

size: .
V: TRBV7-9
J: TRBJ2-1
D: TRBD1
DNA: TGTGCCAGCAGCTTAGCCACCCAGGGGGCGCTTAATGAGCAGTTCTTC
CDR3: CASSLATQGALNEQFF

size: .
V: TRBV28
J: TRBJ1-2
D: .
DNA: TGTGCCAGCAGGTCCGAAGGGGCTAGCTATGGCTACACCTTC
CDR3: CASRSEGASYGYTF

size: .
V: TRBV27
J: TRBJ1-2
D: TRBD1
DNA: TGTGCCAGCAGCCGGGACAGGGTGGGGGGCTACACCTTC
CDR3: CASSRDRVGGYTF

size: .
V: TRBV6-5
J: TRBJ1-5
D: .
DNA: TGTGCCAGCAGTTATGGAGGGACCGGCAATCAGCCCCAGCATTTT
CDR3: CASSYGGTGNQPQHF

size: .
V: TRBV19
J: TRBJ1-2
D: .
DNA: TGTGCCAGTACCTCGCCACGGACAGATCGGTCCTATGGCTACACCTTC
CDR3: CASTSPRTDRSYGYTF

size: .
V: TRBV7-2
J: TRBJ1-1
D: TRBD1
DNA: TGTGCCAGCAGCCCGCGGACAGGGACGAACACTGAAGCTTTCTTT
CDR3: CASSPRTGTNTEAFF

size: .
V: TRBV3-1/TRBV3-2
J: TRBJ2-7
D: TRBD2
DNA: TGTGCCAGCAGCCAAGACCTGTCATGGGCGGGGGGCCCCGAGCAGTACTTC
CDR3: CASSQDLSWAGGPEQYF

size: .
V: TRBV7-6
J: TRBJ1-1
D: TRBD1
DNA: TGTGCCAGCAGCCTACAGGGGGTATTCGGTGAAGCTTTCTTT
CDR3: CASSLQGVFGEAFF

size: .
V: TRBV19
J: TRBJ2-7
D: .
DNA: TGTGCCGCGGGTCGGGCCTCCCCTCCCTACGAGCAGTACTTC
CDR3: CAAGRASPPYEQYF

size: few
V: TRBV6-1
J: TRBJ2-7
D: TRBD1
DNA: TGTGCCAGCAGTGAAAGACAGGGGTCCTACGAGCAGTACTTC
CDR3: CASSERQGSYEQYF

size: .
V: TRBV27
J: TRBJ1-5
D: TRBD1
DNA: TGTGCCAGCAGCTTGTACAGGGGGACTCAGCCCCAGCATTTT
CDR3: CASSLYRGTQPQHF

size: .
V: TRBV5-1
J: TRBJ1-1
D: .
DNA: TGCGCCAGCAGTTTCACCCTAGGGGGGAACACTGAAGCTTTCTTT
CDR3: CASSFTLGGNTEAFF

size: .
V: TRBV19
J: TRBJ2-7
D: .
DNA: TGTGCCAGTAGTATAGATCCAACTAGCTTTTGGTACGAGCAGTACTTC
CDR3: CASSIDPTSFWYEQYF

size: .
V: TRBV7-2
J: TRBJ1-1
D: TRBD1
DNA: TGTGCCAGCAGCTTATTGGACAGGGGACGACTTGAAGCTTTCTTT
CDR3: CASSLLDRGRLEAFF

size: .
V: TRBV30
J: TRBJ1-1
D: .
DNA: TGTGCCTGGAGTGCTCAGGGGAGGAACACTGAAGCTTTCTTT
CDR3: CAWSAQGRNTEAFF

size: .
V: TRBV18
J: TRBJ2-1
D: .
DNA: TGTGCCAGCTCACCGGCGGAGGTGCCCTACAATGAGCAGTTCTTC
CDR3: CASSPAEVPYNEQFF

size: .
V: TRBV7-8
J: TRBJ2-6
D: .
DNA: TGTGCCAGCAGCTTAGAGGGGAGGAGGGCCAACGTCCTGACTTTC
CDR3: CASSLEGRRANVLTF

size: .
V: TRBV28
J: TRBJ2-7
D: .
DNA: TGTGCCAGCACCAGGGGCTACGAGCAGTACTTC
CDR3: CASTRGYEQYF

size: .
V: TRBV7-6
J: TRBJ2-1
D: TRBD1
DNA: TGTGCCAGCAGCCCCGGGACAGGGGGCAATGAGCAGTTCTTC
CDR3: CASSPGTGGNEQFF

size: .
V: TRBV6-4
J: TRBJ2-1
D: TRBD2
DNA: TGTGCCAGCAGTGAACAGCGGGGGGGCCAGGATGAGCAGTTCTTC
CDR3: CASSEQRGGQDEQFF

size: .
V: TRBV28
J: TRBJ1-5
D: TRBD1
DNA: TGTGCCAGCAGTTACTCAGGGGGCGGTCAGCCCCAGCATTTT
CDR3: CASSYSGGGQPQHF

size: .
V: TRBV28
J: TRBJ2-1
D: .
DNA: TGTGCCAGCAACCAACTAGTATCTTCCAGAGAGCAGTTCTTC
CDR3: CASNQLVSSREQFF

size: .
V: TRBV2
J: TRBJ1-4
D: .
DNA: TGTGCCGGGGCCAGGGGCTATGAAAAACTGTTTTTT
CDR3: CAGARGYEKLFF

size: .
V: TRBV19
J: TRBJ1-3
D: .
DNA: TGTGCCAGTAGTATAGCCCTCAGCTCTGGAAACACCATATATTTT
CDR3: CASSIALSSGNTIYF

size: .
V: TRBV3-1/TRBV3-2
J: TRBJ2-5
D: TRBD1
DNA: TGTGCCAGCAGCCTAAGGACCCAGGGGGCAACGGAGACCCAGTACTTC
CDR3: CASSLRTQGATETQYF

size: .
V: TRBV6-6
J: TRBJ2-5
D: TRBD1
DNA: TGTGCCAGCAGTTACTCGCAATCCAGGGGGCAAGAGACCCAGTACTTC
CDR3: CASSYSQSRGQETQYF

size: .
V: TRBV3-1/TRBV3-2
J: TRBJ2-5
D: .
DNA: TGTGCCAGCAGCCAAATAGAAAAAGAGACCCAGTACTTC
CDR3: CASSQIEKETQYF

size: .
V: TRBV6-6
J: TRBJ2-1
D: .
DNA: TGTGCCAGCAGTTACTCTCGGGGGGCCCTCTACAATGAGCAGTTCTTC
CDR3: CASSYSRGALYNEQFF

size: .
V: TRBV27
J: TRBJ2-5
D: .
DNA: TGTGCCAGCAGTTCGGCTGGGACATCTCAAGAGACCCAGTACTTC
CDR3: CASSSAGTSQETQYF

size: .
V: TRBV10-3
J: TRBJ1-6
D: .
DNA: TGTGCCATCAGTTCGAGACAGGCTAATAATTCACCCCTCCACTTT
CDR3: CAISSRQANNSPLHF

size: .
V: TRBV5-1
J: TRBJ2-3
D: .
DNA: TGCGCCAGCAGCATATCAGGGATATACACAGATACGCAGTATTTT
CDR3: CASSISGIYTDTQYF

size: .
V: TRBV2
J: TRBJ2-5
D: .
DNA: TGTGCCAGCAGTGAAGCAGCGTCCGGGGACTTC
CDR3: CASSEAASGDF

size: .
V: TRBV5-6
J: TRBJ2-7
D: .
DNA: TGTGCCTCGGGTAGGGGGTACGAGCAGTACTTC
CDR3: CASGRGYEQYF

size: few
V: TRBV11-2
J: TRBJ1-1
D: .
DNA: TGTGCCAGCAGCCGCCGGGAGGATGAAGCTTTCTTT
CDR3: CASSRREDEAFF

size: .
V: TRBV7-2
J: TRBJ2-7
D: TRBD2
DNA: TGTGCCAGCAGCCGGACTAGCGGGGGGAAGTACGAGCAGTACTTC
CDR3: CASSRTSGGKYEQYF

size: .
V: TRBV29-1
J: TRBJ1-2
D: .
DNA: TGCAGCGTTGATGCGGGATACACCTTC
CDR3: CSVDAGYTF